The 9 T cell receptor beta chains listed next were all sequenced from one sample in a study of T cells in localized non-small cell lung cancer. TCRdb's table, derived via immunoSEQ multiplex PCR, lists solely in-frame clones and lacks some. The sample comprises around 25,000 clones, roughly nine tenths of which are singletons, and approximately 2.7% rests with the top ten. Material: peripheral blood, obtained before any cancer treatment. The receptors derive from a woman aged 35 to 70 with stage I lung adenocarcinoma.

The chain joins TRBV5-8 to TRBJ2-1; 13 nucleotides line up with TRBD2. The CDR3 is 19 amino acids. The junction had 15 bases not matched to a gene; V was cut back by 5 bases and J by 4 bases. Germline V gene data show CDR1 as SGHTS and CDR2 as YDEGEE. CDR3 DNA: TGTGCCAGCAGTTTAGGACTAGCGGGAGTTCACCGAGCTTACAATGAGCAGTTCTTC. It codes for CASSLGLAGVHRAYNEQFF.

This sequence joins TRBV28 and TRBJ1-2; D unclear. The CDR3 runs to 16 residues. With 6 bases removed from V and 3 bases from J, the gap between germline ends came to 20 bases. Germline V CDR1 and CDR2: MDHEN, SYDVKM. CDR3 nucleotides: TGTGCCAGCAGCCTTTGGGTGGGAGGGAGGGACTATGGCTACACCTTC. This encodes CASSLWVGGRDYGYTF.

The CDR3 region is CASGREYLSDTQYF. The DNA of the CDR3 is TGTGCCAGCGGGCGGGAGTATTTATCGGATACGCAGTATTTT. The chain is built from TRBV6-5 and TRBJ2-3; 7 nucleotides agree with TRBD2. Germline V gives CDR1 MNHEY, CDR2 SVGAGI. V gave up 8 bases and J gave up 6 bases; unmatched junction bases: 11. This CDR3 comprises 14 residues.

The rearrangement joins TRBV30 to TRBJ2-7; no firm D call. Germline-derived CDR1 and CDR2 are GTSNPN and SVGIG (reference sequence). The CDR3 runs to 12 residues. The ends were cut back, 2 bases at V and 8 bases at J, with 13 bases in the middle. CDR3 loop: CAWSSLPGKQYF. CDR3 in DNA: TGTGCCTGGAGTTCCTTACCTGGGAAGCAGTACTTC. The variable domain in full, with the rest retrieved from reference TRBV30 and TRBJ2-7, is SQTIHQWPATLVQPVGSPLSLECTVEGTSNPNLYWYRQAAGRGLQLLFYSVGIGQISSEVPQNLSASRPQDRQFILSSKKLLLSDSGFYLCAWSSLPGKQYFGPGTRLTVT.

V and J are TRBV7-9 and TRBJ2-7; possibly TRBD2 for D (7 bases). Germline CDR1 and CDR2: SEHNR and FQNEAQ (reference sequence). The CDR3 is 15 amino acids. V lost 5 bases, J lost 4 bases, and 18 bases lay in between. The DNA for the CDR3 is TGTGCCAGCAGCCCACCGGGGAGGGGGTATTACGAGCAGTACTTC. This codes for CASSPPGRGYYEQYF.

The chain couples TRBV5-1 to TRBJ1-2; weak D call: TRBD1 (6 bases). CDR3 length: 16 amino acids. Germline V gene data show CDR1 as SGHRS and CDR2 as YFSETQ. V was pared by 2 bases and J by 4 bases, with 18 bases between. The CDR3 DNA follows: TGCGCCAGCAGCTTAGGACAAACGGACAGCTTCTATGGCTACACCTTC. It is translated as CASSLGQTDSFYGYTF.

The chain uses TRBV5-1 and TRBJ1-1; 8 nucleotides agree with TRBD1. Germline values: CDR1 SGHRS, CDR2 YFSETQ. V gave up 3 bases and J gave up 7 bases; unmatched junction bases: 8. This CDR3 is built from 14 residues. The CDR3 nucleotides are TGCGCCAGCAGCTCGGTTACGGACAGGGTTGAAGCTTTCTTT. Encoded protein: CASSSVTDRVEAFF.

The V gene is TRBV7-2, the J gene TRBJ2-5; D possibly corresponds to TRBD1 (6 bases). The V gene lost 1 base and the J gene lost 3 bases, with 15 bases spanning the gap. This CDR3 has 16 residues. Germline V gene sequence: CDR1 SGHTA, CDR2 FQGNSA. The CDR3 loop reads CASSLVHRVEKETQYF. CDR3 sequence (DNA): TGTGCCAGCAGCTTAGTCCACAGGGTCGAAAAAGAGACCCAGTACTTC.

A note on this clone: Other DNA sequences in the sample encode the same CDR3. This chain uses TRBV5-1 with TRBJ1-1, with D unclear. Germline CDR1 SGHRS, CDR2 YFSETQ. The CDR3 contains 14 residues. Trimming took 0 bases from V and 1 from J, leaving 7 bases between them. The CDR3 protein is CASSLVPENTEAFF. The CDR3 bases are TGCGCCAGCAGCTTGGTTCCAGAGAACACTGAAGCTTTCTTT.